The T cell receptor (beta chain) described here comes from a study of blood T cells in healthy people across ages. Each sample used at least 7 million PBMCs. Study observations and caveats: The fall in TCR beta diversity per million T cells was roughly linear with age. Researchers judged that diversity estimates from one million T cells fell short of true values.

Primed by a sample-barcoded 5' primer and a J-beta primer mix, a second PCR proceeded for 7 to 11 cycles. Each sample yielded at least 2.5 million CDR3-containing paired-end reads. One entry per CDR3 protein, called by TCRdb with MiXCR from the 5' RACE reads. The top ten hold over 3.5% of the sample, which has roughly 1.5 million distinct CDR3 sequences, less than 45% seen once. Of note for this clonotype: Its antigen remains unknown.

Germline V gene sequence: CDR1 SGHDT, CDR2 YYEEEE. This CDR3 spans 16 amino acids. Material for sequencing was blood. The rearrangement uses TRBV5-6 and TRBJ2-7, with D perhaps matching TRBD1 (6 bases). TRBJ2-5 explains the end of the DNA better; the J call may be wrong. This TCR derives from a woman younger than 30 in good health. CDR3 bases: TGTGCCAGCAGCTTGGAACCTGGACAGACAAGATCGACCCAGTACTTC. Amino acid sequence: CASSLEPGQTRSTQYF.